This is a list of T cell receptor beta chains from one sample in a study of regulatory T cells in long-lasting Graves disease. From the multiplex PCR reads, TCRdb called clonotypes with MiXCR, one entry per CDR3 protein. The sample records about 420,000 distinct CDR3 sequences, about a sixth being singletons. These data are also associated with another study on T cells in Graves' hyperthyroidism and ophthalmopathy.

Sequences were derived from peripheral blood mononuclear cells (PBMCs), sampled at new diagnosis, from a patient treated with antithyroid drugs. Every receptor here comes from a woman younger than 35 with Graves disease. CDR3s include the opening cysteine and the closing phenylalanine or tryptophan. The D gene is left open where the match is weak. Size is stated for part of the rows, as once, few or many counts, or as a class when the clone is expanded.

v_call	j_call	clone_size	d_call	cdr3_aa	cdr3_nt
TRBV7-9	TRBJ1-3	few	.	CASSVLRAGGGNTIYF	TGTGCCAGCAGCGTTCTAAGGGCAGGTGGAGGAAACACCATATATTTT
TRBV29-1	TRBJ2-1	many	.	CSVIENPYNEQFF	TGCAGCGTTATAGAGAATCCCTACAATGAGCAGTTCTTC
TRBV7-9	TRBJ1-6	.	TRBD1	CASSLASGRGQAPLHF	TGTGCCAGCAGTTTGGCATCGGGCAGGGGGCAAGCACCCCTCCACTTT
TRBV7-3	TRBJ2-3	few	.	CASSLQYTDTQYF	TGTGCCAGCAGCCTACAGTACACAGATACGCAGTATTTT
TRBV29-1	TRBJ2-1	few	TRBD2	CSVAGTSLNEQFF	TGCAGCGTCGCCGGGACTAGCCTTAATGAGCAGTTCTTC
TRBV2	TRBJ1-6	many	TRBD1	CASSVKTGAVNSPLHF	TGTGCCAGCAGCGTAAAGACAGGGGCTGTTAATTCACCCCTCCACTTT
TRBV6-1	TRBJ2-2	.	TRBD2	CASSEAGAGELFF	TGTGCCAGCAGTGAGGCGGGAGCCGGGGAGCTGTTTTTT
TRBV12-3/TRBV12-4	TRBJ2-7	many	TRBD2	CASSPTSGIFSYEQYF	TGTGCCAGCAGTCCAACTAGCGGGATATTCTCCTACGAGCAGTACTTC
TRBV19	TRBJ1-1	.	.	CASSIGFSNTEAFF	TGTGCCAGTAGTATAGGGTTCTCGAACACTGAAGCTTTCTTT
TRBV28	TRBJ2-1	.	.	CASGKDRGFFF	TGTGCCAGCGGAAAGGACCGGGGGTTCTTCTTC
TRBV7-2	TRBJ2-5	many	.	CASSLSQVETQYF	TGTGCCAGCAGCTTGTCACAGGTAGAGACCCAGTACTTC
TRBV20-1	TRBJ1-5	.	.	CSARGNVLSNQPQHF	TGCAGTGCTAGAGGGAACGTACTTAGCAATCAGCCCCAGCATTTT
TRBV6-4	TRBJ2-5	many	.	CASSQMGETQYF	TGTGCCAGCAGCCAGATGGGGGAGACCCAGTACTTC
TRBV5-1	TRBJ2-1	few	.	CASSPRMRRDNEQFF	TGCGCCAGCAGCCCCCGGATGCGGCGCGACAATGAGCAGTTCTTC
TRBV4-2	TRBJ2-2	few	TRBD2	CASSLSSLAGNTGELFF	TGTGCCAGCAGCCTCTCAAGTCTAGCGGGGAACACCGGGGAGCTGTTTTTT
TRBV7-2	TRBJ2-1	many	.	CASSLPNFEQFF	TGTGCCAGCAGCCTTCCCAATTTTGAGCAGTTCTTC
TRBV20-1	TRBJ2-6	many	.	CSASKSSGANVLTF	TGCAGTGCAAGTAAGAGCTCTGGGGCCAACGTCCTGACTTTC
TRBV18	TRBJ2-5	many	.	CASSPLQGSETQYF	TGTGCCAGCTCACCACTACAGGGCTCCGAGACCCAGTACTTC
TRBV29-1	TRBJ1-4	.	TRBD1	CSVKDRGEKLFF	TGCAGCGTGAAGGACAGGGGTGAAAAACTGTTTTTT
TRBV24-1	TRBJ2-1	.	TRBD2	CATSDRGLAGSYNEQFF	TGTGCCACCAGTGATAGAGGACTAGCGGGGTCCTACAATGAGCAGTTCTTC
TRBV7-8	TRBJ2-1	few	TRBD2	CASRTLLAGSYNEQFF	TGTGCCAGCAGAACTCTTTTAGCGGGAAGCTACAATGAGCAGTTCTTC
TRBV10-3	TRBJ2-3	many	TRBD2	CAISIRTSGTSRSTDTQYF	TGTGCCATCAGTATACGGACTAGCGGGACAAGCCGGAGCACAGATACGCAGTATTTT
TRBV27	TRBJ2-7	many	TRBD1	CASSYDRGTYEQYF	TGTGCCAGCAGCTACGACAGGGGAACCTACGAGCAGTACTTC
TRBV20-1	TRBJ2-7	.	TRBD1	CSAYQGARSGYEQYF	TGCAGTGCTTACCAGGGGGCGAGATCGGGATACGAGCAGTACTTC
TRBV12-5	TRBJ2-1	many	.	CASGLVQGGGLIIPGTRGLNEQFF	TGTGCTAGTGGTTTGGTACAGGGGGGTGGGCTTATCATCCCCGGGACTAGGGGTCTAAATGAGCAGTTCTTC
TRBV7-3	TRBJ1-6	many	.	CASSLIGGRSPLHF	TGTGCCAGCAGCTTAATCGGGGGGAGGTCACCCCTCCACTTT
TRBV19	TRBJ2-1	.	.	CASNWGGKINEQFF	TGTGCCAGTAACTGGGGCGGGAAGATAAATGAGCAGTTCTTC
TRBV10-3	TRBJ2-1	.	.	CAINQGGDEQFF	TGTGCCATCAATCAGGGTGGGGATGAGCAGTTCTTC
TRBV28	TRBJ1-4	few	TRBD1	CASSFAAAGTGDEKLFF	TGTGCCAGCAGTTTTGCCGCCGCCGGGACAGGGGATGAAAAACTGTTTTTT
TRBV7-3	TRBJ1-1	many	.	CASSYDRQTEAFF	TGTGCCAGCAGCTATGACAGGCAAACTGAAGCTTTCTTT
TRBV25-1	TRBJ1-3	.	TRBD1	CASSEGGTAGNTIYF	TGTGCCAGCAGTGAGGGAGGGACAGCTGGAAACACCATATATTTT
TRBV24-1	TRBJ2-1	.	TRBD1	CATSDGDRDEQFF	TGTGCCACCAGTGATGGGGACAGGGATGAGCAGTTCTTC
TRBV14	TRBJ1-1	few	.	CASSQGGRPNTEAFF	TGTGCCAGCAGCCAAGGGGGACGGCCGAACACTGAAGCTTTCTTT
TRBV28	TRBJ2-1	many	TRBD1	CASSNHPGQVSYNEQFF	TGTGCCAGCAGCAACCACCCGGGACAGGTTTCCTACAATGAGCAGTTCTTC
TRBV6-1	TRBJ1-5	.	.	CASSGGGPSNQPQHF	TGTGCCAGCAGTGGGGGGGGCCCCAGCAATCAGCCCCAGCATTTT
TRBV20-1	TRBJ2-1	few	.	CSGQGSYNEQFF	TGCAGTGGCCAGGGGTCCTACAATGAGCAGTTCTTC
TRBV12-3/TRBV12-4	TRBJ1-6	.	TRBD1	CASRWTGGTGNSPLHF	TGTGCCAGCAGGTGGACAGGGGGGACTGGGAATTCACCCCTCCACTTT
TRBV18	TRBJ1-2	few	TRBD1	CASSRRQGKGVDGYTF	TGTGCCAGCTCACGCCGACAGGGAAAGGGGGTTGATGGCTACACCTTC
TRBV20-1	TRBJ2-3	.	.	CSVPVDTQYF	TGCAGTGTCCCCGTAGATACGCAGTATTTT
TRBV7-2	TRBJ1-1	many	.	CASSLDRALNTEAFF	TGTGCCAGCAGCTTAGACAGAGCCCTGAACACTGAAGCTTTCTTT
TRBV28	TRBJ2-5	many	.	CASSDARSETQYF	TGTGCCAGCAGTGATGCTAGGAGCGAGACCCAGTACTTC
TRBV27	TRBJ1-1	many	.	CASSLQGRGTEAFF	TGTGCCAGCAGTTTACAGGGCCGGGGCACTGAAGCTTTCTTT
TRBV6-1	TRBJ2-7	few	TRBD2	CASSGEVGTSDYEQYF	TGTGCCAGCAGTGGTGAAGTCGGGACTAGCGACTACGAGCAGTACTTC
TRBV5-5	TRBJ1-1	many	TRBD1	CASSGDSLSPEAFF	TGTGCCAGCAGCGGGGACAGTCTTAGTCCTGAAGCTTTCTTT
TRBV4-1	TRBJ2-2	many	.	CASSQLGYTGELFF	TGCGCCAGCAGCCAACTAGGGTACACCGGGGAGCTGTTTTTT
TRBV6-1	TRBJ1-5	.	.	CASSRGTTADQPQHF	TGTGCCAGCAGCCGAGGGACGACGGCAGATCAGCCCCAGCATTTT
TRBV2	TRBJ2-5	.	.	CASSALSPGVGETQYF	TGTGCCAGCAGTGCCCTATCTCCGGGAGTGGGGGAGACCCAGTACTTC
TRBV20-1	TRBJ2-3	many	.	CSAPLRPGGTTDTQYF	TGCAGTGCCCCTCTCCGTCCAGGAGGGACCACAGATACGCAGTATTTT
TRBV6-2/TRBV6-3	TRBJ2-3	.	TRBD2	CASSGSGRGGKDTQYF	TGTGCCAGCAGTGGTAGCGGGAGGGGGGGTAAAGATACGCAGTATTTT
TRBV29-1	TRBJ2-1	.	.	CSAPGTAYNEQFF	TGCAGCGCCCCCGGTACAGCTTACAATGAGCAGTTCTTC